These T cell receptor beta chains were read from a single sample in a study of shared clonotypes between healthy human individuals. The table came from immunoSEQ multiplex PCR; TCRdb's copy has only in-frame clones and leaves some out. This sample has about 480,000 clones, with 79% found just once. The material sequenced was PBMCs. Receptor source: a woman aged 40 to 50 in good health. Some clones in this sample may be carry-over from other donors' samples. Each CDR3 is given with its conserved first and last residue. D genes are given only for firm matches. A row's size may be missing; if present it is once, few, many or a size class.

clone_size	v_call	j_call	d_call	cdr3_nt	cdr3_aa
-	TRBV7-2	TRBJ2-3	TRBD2	TGTGCCCGGGCGGGGGAGGGCCTAACAGATACGCAGTATTTT	CARAGEGLTDTQYF
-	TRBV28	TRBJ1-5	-	TGTGCCAGCAGTCCCCCCACTGGGCAGCGGAGCAATCAGCCCCAGCATTTT	CASSPPTGQRSNQPQHF
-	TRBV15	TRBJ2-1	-	TGTGCCACCAGCAGAGATTACGGGGCAGGATACAATGAGCAGTTCTTC	CATSRDYGAGYNEQFF
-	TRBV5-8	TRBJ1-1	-	TGTGCCAGCAGCTCAAGGGGCTGGAGCGCTTTCTTT	CASSSRGWSAFF
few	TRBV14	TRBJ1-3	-	TGTGCCAGCAGCCTGATTGGGCCGAAGTTTGGAAACACCATATATTTT	CASSLIGPKFGNTIYF
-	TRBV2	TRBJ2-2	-	TGTGCCAGCAGTTTTCGGGCTAGCGACACCGGGGAGCTGTTTTTT	CASSFRASDTGELFF
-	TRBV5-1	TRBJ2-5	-	TGCGCCAGCAGCTTGGGGCCAGGCCAAGAGACCCAGTACTTC	CASSLGPGQETQYF
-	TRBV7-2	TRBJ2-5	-	TGTGCCAGCAGCGCCCGCGTCCCAGAGACCCAGTACTTC	CASSARVPETQYF
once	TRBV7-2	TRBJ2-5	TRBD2	TGTGCCAGCAGCTTCTCTAGCGGGAGCGAGACCCAGTACTTC	CASSFSSGSETQYF
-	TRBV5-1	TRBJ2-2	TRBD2	TGCGCCAGCAGCTTGGAGTATAGCGGGAGAAACACCGGGGAGCTGTTTTTT	CASSLEYSGRNTGELFF
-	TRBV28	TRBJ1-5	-	TGTGCCAGCAGTTTCGGGGACATCGGAAGCAATCAGCCCCAGCATTTT	CASSFGDIGSNQPQHF
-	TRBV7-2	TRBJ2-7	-	TGTGCCAGCAGCTTGAGGGTCCTCTACGAGCAGTACTTC	CASSLRVLYEQYF
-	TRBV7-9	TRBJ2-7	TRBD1	TGTGCCAGCAGCGGGGGACAGTCCGGCAATCGCGAGCAGTACTTC	CASSGGQSGNREQYF
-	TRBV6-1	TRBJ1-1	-	TGTGCCAGCACCGAGATGAGGGGGTCCACTGAAGCTTTCTTT	CASTEMRGSTEAFF
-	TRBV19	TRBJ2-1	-	TGTGCCAGTAGTATAGAAGCGGGCCCTTACAATGAGCAGTTCTTC	CASSIEAGPYNEQFF
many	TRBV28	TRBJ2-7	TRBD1	TGTGCCAGCAGTGCGACAGGGATTGTGAAAGAGCAGTACTTC	CASSATGIVKEQYF
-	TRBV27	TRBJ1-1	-	TGTGCCAGCAGCAACCCGGGGGGAACTGAAGCTTTCTTT	CASSNPGGTEAFF
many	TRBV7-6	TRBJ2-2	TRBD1	TGTGCCAGCAGCGCCGGGACAGGGGGCGCATCCGGGGAGCTGTTTTTT	CASSAGTGGASGELFF
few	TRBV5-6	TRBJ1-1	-	TGTGCCAGCAGCTTGGAATCCAGATCGAACACTGAAGCTTTCTTT	CASSLESRSNTEAFF
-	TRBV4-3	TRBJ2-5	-	TGCGCCAGCAGCCAATTTGCAACAGCTGGGGGGACCCAGTACTTC	CASSQFATAGGTQYF
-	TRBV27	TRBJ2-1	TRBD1	TGTGCCAGCAGTTCGGGGACAGGGATCCCTCTGACCTACAATGAGCAGTTCTTC	CASSSGTGIPLTYNEQFF
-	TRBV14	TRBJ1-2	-	TGTGCCAGCAGCCCCCCGGGACACAACTATGGCTACACCTTC	CASSPPGHNYGYTF
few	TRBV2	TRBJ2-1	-	TGTGCCAGCAGGAAGGAGGAGTCGGGCAATGAGCAGTTCTTC	CASRKEESGNEQFF
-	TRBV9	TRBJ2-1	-	TGTGCCAGCAGCTCCCGGAGGGGAGGAGGCGGGATCGATGAGCAGTTCTTC	CASSSRRGGGGIDEQFF
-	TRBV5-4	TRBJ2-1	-	TGTGCCAGCAGCTTGAAAGCGGTATACAATGAGCAGTTCTTC	CASSLKAVYNEQFF
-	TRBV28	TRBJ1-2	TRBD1	TGTGCCAGCAGTCCCGGGACAGGGTGGAATGGCTACACCTTC	CASSPGTGWNGYTF
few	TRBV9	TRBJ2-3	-	TGTGCCAGCAGCCTCACCCTCCTGGCTAGCGGCACAGATACGCAGTATTTT	CASSLTLLASGTDTQYF
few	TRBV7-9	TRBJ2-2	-	TGTCTGGAAGGGGATGCCGGGGAGCTGTTTTTT	CLEGDAGELFF
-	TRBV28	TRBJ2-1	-	TGTGCCAGCAGCCCCATAGAGGGACTCCCTTTCTTC	CASSPIEGLPFF
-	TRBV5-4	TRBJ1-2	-	TGTGCCAGCAGCTTGGGAGGGAGGGGAGCTAACTATGGCTACACCTTC	CASSLGGRGANYGYTF
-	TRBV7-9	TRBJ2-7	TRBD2	TGTGCCAGCAGGGAAGGACTAGCGGGAGCCTACGAGCAGTACTTC	CASREGLAGAYEQYF
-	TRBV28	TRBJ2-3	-	TGTGCCAGCAGTTCCCTGGCAGGGACAGATACGCAGTATTTT	CASSSLAGTDTQYF
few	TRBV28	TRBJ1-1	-	TGTGCCAGCAGTTTTCAAGGAACCGGGACTGAAGCTTTCTTT	CASSFQGTGTEAFF
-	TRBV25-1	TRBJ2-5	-	TGTGCCAGCAGTGCAACACAAATGCAGTACTTC	CASSATQMQYF
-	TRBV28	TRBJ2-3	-	TGTGCTACAGGCCGCACAGATACGCAGTATTTT	CATGRTDTQYF
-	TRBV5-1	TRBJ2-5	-	TGCGCCAGCAGCTTGGCCGGGGGAGAGACCCAGTACTTC	CASSLAGGETQYF
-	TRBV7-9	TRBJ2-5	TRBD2	TGTGCCAGCAGCTTTCCACTAGCGGGCGGGGCCCAGTACTTC	CASSFPLAGGAQYF
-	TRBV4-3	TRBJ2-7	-	TGCGCCAGCAGCCAAGATCCGACGTATGGAAGCACCTACGAGCAGTACTTC	CASSQDPTYGSTYEQYF
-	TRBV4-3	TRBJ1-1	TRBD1	TGCGCCAGCAGCCAGGGGACAGGGTTTGGGAGCACTGAAGCTTTCTTT	CASSQGTGFGSTEAFF
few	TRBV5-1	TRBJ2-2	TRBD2	TGCGCCAGCAGCCCAACACTAGCGGGAGCCACCGGGGAGCTGTTTTTT	CASSPTLAGATGELFF
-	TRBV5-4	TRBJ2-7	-	TGCGCCAGCAGCCCGGACTGGGGGTGGGAGCAGTACTTC	CASSPDWGWEQYF
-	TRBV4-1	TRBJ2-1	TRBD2	TGCGCCAGCAGCCATTTCCCTAGCGGGAGAAACAATGAGCAGTTCTTC	CASSHFPSGRNNEQFF
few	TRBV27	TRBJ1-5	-	TGTGCCAGCAGCCTGGACAGTCGTGGGGTGGGGCCCCAGCATTTT	CASSLDSRGVGPQHF
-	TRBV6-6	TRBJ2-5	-	TGTGCCAGCAGTTACGCCATGGGGAGGAGCGAGACCCAGTACTTC	CASSYAMGRSETQYF
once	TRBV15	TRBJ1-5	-	TGTGCCACCAGCACAAGCTATAGCAATCAGCCCCAGCATTTT	CATSTSYSNQPQHF
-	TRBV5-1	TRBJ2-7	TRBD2	TGCGCCAGCAGCTCCCTAGCGGGGGGGAGGAAGGAGCAGTACTTC	CASSSLAGGRKEQYF
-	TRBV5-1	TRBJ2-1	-	TGCGCCAGCAGCTTTACAGCTGACAATGAGCAGTTCTTC	CASSFTADNEQFF
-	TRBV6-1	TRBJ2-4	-	TGTGCCAGCAGTCCCGATTTGATGTCCAAAAACATTCAGTACTTC	CASSPDLMSKNIQYF
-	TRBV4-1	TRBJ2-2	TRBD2	TGCGCCAGCAGCCGTTTGGGACTAGCGGGAGGGCCAGGGGGCGGGGAGCTGTTTTTT	CASSRLGLAGGPGGGELFF
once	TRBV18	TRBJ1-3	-	TGTGCCAGCTCACTACAGGGAGACCCTCTCGGAAACACCATATATTTT	CASSLQGDPLGNTIYF
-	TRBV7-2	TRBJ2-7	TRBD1	TGTGCCAGCAGCTTGGGACAGGGTAGGGGTGAGCAGTACTTC	CASSLGQGRGEQYF
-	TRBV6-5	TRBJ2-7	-	TGTGCCAGCAGGACAGTCGGACACAAACCCTACGAGCAGTACTTC	CASRTVGHKPYEQYF
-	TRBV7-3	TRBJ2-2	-	TGTGCCAGCAGCCCTCGGACCCATGGTGGCGGGGAGCTGTTTTTT	CASSPRTHGGGELFF
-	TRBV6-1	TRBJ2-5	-	TGTGCCAGCACCCTTTTGGGGGTCCAAGAGACCCAGTACTTC	CASTLLGVQETQYF
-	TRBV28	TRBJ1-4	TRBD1	TGTGCCAGCAGTCCCGGACAGGGTGGTAGGGCTAATGAAAAACTGTTTTTT	CASSPGQGGRANEKLFF
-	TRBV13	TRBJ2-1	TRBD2	TGTGCCAGCAGTTCCCTCTCTAGCGGGTCCAGCTCCTACAATGAGCAGTTCTTC	CASSSLSSGSSSYNEQFF
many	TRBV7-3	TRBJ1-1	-	TGTGCCAGCAGCTCCCCGAACACTGAAGCTTTCTTT	CASSSPNTEAFF
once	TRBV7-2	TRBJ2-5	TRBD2	TGTGCCAGCAGCTTAGAGTCCAGCGGGAGGGAGACCCAGTACTTC	CASSLESSGRETQYF